This note documents a single T cell receptor (beta chain) sequence. The antigen this receptor binds is unknown. Base quality data are lacking; no much larger clone is found one base away. Relative to germline, V is missing 4 bases and J is missing 4 bases, with 4 bases of the junction outside any gene match. CDR1 and CDR2 are read off the germline V gene as SGHVS and FQNEAQ. The CDR3 contains 14 residues, cysteine and phenylalanine counted. The sequence is cut down to CDR3 DNA, 42 bases in frame from base 1. This record belongs to a study of shared clonotypes between healthy human individuals (dated by TCRdb to 2018 to 2020). General notes on the study: The cohort comprised two women and a few men aged 18 to 49 years. For each donor, CD4 naive and CD4 memory were each given three plates, CD8 naive was given two plates, and CD8 memory was given one plate. The study deeply sequenced blood TCR repertoires of about five healthy adults to estimate repertoire size and the extent of clonotype sharing between individuals. Per donor, leukapheresis produced somewhere between about 0.85 and 8.9 billion PBMCs. To increase sequencing depth and limit assay-specific biases, different laboratories used diverse techniques to prepare libraries and sequence TCR repertoires.

Using the deep immunoSEQ assay, multiplex PCR amplified TCR CDR3 regions from genomic DNA. Extracted genomic DNA from each cell subset was distributed evenly across all wells of several immunoSEQ 96-well plates, and each plate was treated as a replicate. For sorted subsets, approximately 210 ng genomic DNA, equal to approximately 30,000 T cell genomes, was loaded into each replicate PCR. The purified libraries were quantified using a Qubit 3.0 fluorometer, sized with a Bioanalyzer 2100, and then quantified again using the KAPA Library Quantification kit. Every immunoSEQ 96-well plate was sequenced on a separate single-read 150-cycle Illumina NextSeq 550 flow cell. In the paper's pipeline: Because the immunoSEQ output included only junctional sequences and no quality scores, the filtering could not be the same as the filtering used for full-length reads. To assign V/J genes and CDR3, sequences were annotated against IMGT germline references using PyIR, a Python wrapper for IgBLAST v1.9. Reads with weak V/J assignments (E-value above 1e-6), missing CDR3, stop codons, out-of-frame junctions, or ambiguous translated residues were removed. V3J clonotypes were defined as sequences sharing an identical inferred V gene, J gene, and CDR3 amino acid sequence. To compute the percentage overlap between repertoires, the number of shared unique clonotypes was divided by the size of the smaller repertoire. Three approaches were used to assess repertoire richness: RTK rarefaction, the Chao1 estimator, and Recon v2.1 estimates of unobserved clonotypes. OLGA was used to compute generation probabilities for all TCRbeta clonotypes that the gDNA method yielded from several donors. Not all clones reach the TCRdb copy of this immuneACCESS table, which keeps in-frame sequences only. Checked studies attribute under half of the gap to unresolved V genes and leave the rest unexplained. V and J calls and clone size come straight from that table; D and trimming were deduced from the DNA. This sample lists around 2.1 million clones; roughly 91% were detected once. Together, the top ten hold 1.7% of the sample.

Overall results and qualifications from the work: Clonotypes shared by all four sorted-subset donors showed higher generation probabilities than non-shared clonotypes. Sharing across a few donors was observed for about 5% of naive CD4, 3.5% of naive CD8, about 2.3% of memory CD4, and about 0.38% of memory CD8 clonotypes. Because the study included only a small number of donors, the genetic and exposure-history diversity represented was limited. Sampling was limited to blood, and TCR repertoires in tissue likely differ from TCR repertoires in blood. Rarefaction of sorted-subset datasets indicated incomplete sequencing despite the large sequencing depth. Estimated clonotype richness was generally larger for naive than for memory subsets. Pairwise subsampling led to the expectation that sequencing depth would affect the degree of clonotype sharing among donors.

CD8 naive samples were CD45RO-negative cells positively selected for CCR7, giving a CD45RA+CCR7+ population that excluded TemRA cells. The donors were healthy, HIV-negative adults with no recently reported acute infections or vaccinations. All donors were Caucasian adults living in Nashville, Tennessee, USA. Blood was obtained by leukapheresis, after which PBMCs were separated by Ficoll-Histopaque density gradient centrifugation and cryopreserved in liquid nitrogen vapor phase. Analytical flow cytometry was used to check the purity and quantity of every magnetically sorted T cell population. From each sorted fraction, genomic DNA was isolated and quantified by UV absorbance on a Nanodrop 2000c.

This sequence originates from a man in his late teens or twenties in good health. Some clones in this sample may be carry-over from other donors' samples. Here the chain combines TRBV7-8 and TRBJ2-7, and 10 bases in between align with TRBD2. Input material: naive CD8+ T cells from PBMCs. The intended sense of this specimen's cell subset or site label: CD45RA+CCR7+. The DNA sequence is given as TGTGCCAGCAGCTCCGTAGCGGGAGGTTACGAGCAGTACTTC. Its product reads: CASSSVAGGYEQYF. The CDR3 plus the reference TRBV7-8 and TRBJ2-7 genes for the other parts give the full variable domain: GAGVSQSPRYKVAKRGQDVALRCDPISGHVSLFWYQQALGQGPEFLTYFQNEAQLDKSGLPSDRFFAERPEGSVSTLKIQRTQQEDSAVYLCASSSVAGGYEQYFGPGTRLTVT.